Below, 23 T cell receptor beta chains from the same sample are listed, as sequenced in a study of blood T cells in healthy people across ages. A J-beta primer mix and a sample-barcoded 5' primer were used in a second PCR of roughly 7 to 12 cycles. MiXCR was run by TCRdb on the 5' RACE reads, yielding one entry per CDR3 protein. The sample carries 1.5 million or so distinct CDR3 sequences, 35% to 45% recorded once. The sample comprised blood. The receptors here all came from a woman aged 18-29 years in good health.

The rearrangement uses TRBV4-2 and TRBJ2-2; D is possibly TRBD2 (5 bases). V lost 3 bases to trimming and J lost 8 bases, with 7 bases between them. The CDR3 has 12 residues. CDR1 and CDR2 from the germline V gene are LGHNA and YNFKEQ. The CDR3 coding sequence is TGTGCCAGCAGCCAGGGAGAAGGGGAGCTGTTTTTT. Its protein product is CASSQGEGELFF.

This clonotype was seen a few times. The gene calls are TRBV6-2 or TRBV6-3 and TRBJ2-1; 8 positions match TRBD1. The CDR3 has 14 residues. Germline V gene lookup returns CDR1 MNHEY and CDR2 SVGEGT. The V and J ends lost 5 bases and 6 bases, in that order; junction bases with no gene match: 6. CDR3 bases: TGTGCCAGCAGTCGCCGAGGGACAGGCAATGAGCAGTTCTTC. Translation: CASSRRGTGNEQFF.

This clonotype was seen a single time. This chain joins TRBV28 and TRBJ1-2; possible D gene TRBD1, 5 bases. Germline-derived CDR1 and CDR2 are MDHEN and SYDVKM. This CDR3 region has 11 residues. Trimming pared 6 bases from V and 6 bases from J, leaving 8 bases between. CDR3 region: CASSGHHGYTF. CDR3 DNA: TGTGCCAGCAGCGGACACCATGGCTACACCTTC.

This clonotype was seen once. This sequence joins TRBV11-2 and TRBJ2-3; TRBD1 matches 9 bases. After removal of 5 bases from V and 4 bases from J, the junction contained 7 bases not matched to a gene. The CDR3 contains 15 residues. Germline V gene sequence: CDR1 SGHAT, CDR2 FQNNGV. CDR3 sequence (DNA): TGTGCCAGCAGCACGTGGGACAGGGAGGCAGATACGCAGTATTTT. This codes for CASSTWDREADTQYF.

This clonotype was seen more than once but under ten times. The rearrangement links TRBV11-2 to TRBJ1-2; D ambiguous. Trimming removed 5 bases from V and 2 bases from J, with 18 bases in between. Germline CDR1 SGHAT, CDR2 FQNNGV. This CDR3 region has 16 residues. CDR3 sequence: CASSDPSPQVNYGYTF. For the CDR3, the DNA is TGTGCCAGCAGCGACCCTAGCCCCCAGGTGAACTATGGCTACACCTTC.

This clonotype appeared a few times. The chain is built from TRBV12-5 and TRBJ1-1, with D unclear. This CDR3 is built from 13 residues. CDR1 is LGHNT, CDR2 FRNRAP, per germline. Trimming removed 0 bases from V and 4 bases from J, with 6 bases in between. CDR3 protein: CASGLVGSTEAFF. Written as DNA, the CDR3 is TGTGCTAGTGGTTTGGTAGGCTCCACTGAAGCTTTCTTT.

This clonotype has more than one count but fewer than ten. The V gene is TRBV6-6, the J gene TRBJ1-2; TRBD1 is a possible D gene (5 bases). The CDR3 sequence is 16 residues long. Germline values: CDR1 MNHNY, CDR2 SVGAGI (reference sequence). The germline V and J ends were trimmed by 5 bases and 0 bases, with 16 bases remaining between them. The chain's CDR3 is CASSSTGTAANYGYTF. In DNA form, the CDR3 reads TGTGCCAGCAGTAGTACCGGGACGGCAGCTAACTATGGCTACACCTTC.

The CDR3 DNA reads TGTGCCAGCAGCACCCGGCGGGTTTCAGATACGCAGTATTTT. This gives the protein CASSTRRVSDTQYF. The chain couples TRBV13 to TRBJ2-3, with D maybe TRBD2 (5 bases). Trimming removed 5 bases from V and 4 bases from J, with 13 bases in between. Germline-derived CDR1 and CDR2 are PRHDT and FYEKMQ (reference sequence). The CDR3 contains 14 residues.

This chain links TRBV2 with TRBJ1-5; D perhaps matches TRBD1 (5 bases). The germline V gene encodes CDR1 SNHLY and CDR2 FYNNEI. The V end lost 4 bases, the J end lost 4 bases, and 11 bases lay between the germline ends. The CDR3 loop spans 14 amino acids. The CDR3 region is CASSVERGNQPQHF. In DNA, the CDR3 is TGTGCCAGCAGTGTGGAGAGGGGAAATCAGCCCCAGCATTTT.

With respect to this clonotype: One junction end does not reproduce the germline sequence, and a read error may be involved. The chain uses TRBV4-1 and TRBJ1-2, with TRBD1 matching over 8 bases. The CDR3 contains 17 residues. Germline V gene data show CDR1 as MGHRA and CDR2 as YSYEKL. CDR3 amino acids: CASSPAGTGNANYGYTF. CDR3 bases: TGCGCCAGCAGCCCCGCCGGGACAGGTAATGCCAACTATGGCTACACCTTT.

The rearrangement joins TRBV18 to TRBJ2-4, with a tentative D call TRBD1 (6 bases). CDR1 KGHSH and CDR2 LQKENI come from the germline V gene. The germline V and J ends were trimmed by 6 bases and 2 bases, with 26 bases remaining between them. This CDR3 comprises 19 residues. The CDR3 nucleotides read TGTGCCAGCTCGCCTCACGTTCCTACAGGGACGGGGACCAAAAACATTCAGTACTTC. Residues: CASSPHVPTGTGTKNIQYF.

This clonotype was found a few times. The chain is built from TRBV7-3 and TRBJ2-6; 7 bases map to TRBD1. J gave up 0 bases and V 4 bases, and 9 bases lay outside the gene matches. Germline V CDR1 and CDR2: SGHTA, FQGTGA. This CDR3 contains 18 residues. CDR3 sequence (DNA): TGTGCCAGCAGCTCGCGGACAGGATCTATCTCTGGGGCCAACGTCCTGACTTTC. Its protein product is CASSSRTGSISGANVLTF.

The V gene is TRBV2, the J gene TRBJ2-5; D possibly corresponds to TRBD2 (6 bases). CDR3 length equals 16 residues. V lost 2 bases, J lost 0 bases, and 13 bases lay in between. In germline, CDR1 is SNHLY, CDR2 FYNNEI. The CDR3: CASSEMGSGYQETQYF. The CDR3 DNA reads as TGTGCCAGCAGTGAAATGGGGAGCGGGTACCAAGAGACCCAGTACTTC.

This clonotype was observed a single time. The V and J genes are TRBV29-1 and TRBJ1-1; a weak D match, TRBD1 (5 bases). The CDR3 consists of 13 residues. With 5 bases removed from V and 1 base from J, the gap between germline ends came to 11 bases. Germline V gives CDR1 SQVTM, CDR2 ANQGSEA. CDR3: CSVSGGRNTEAFF. Here the CDR3 DNA reads TGCAGCGTTTCGGGGGGAAGGAACACTGAAGCTTTCTTT.

This clonotype occurred a few times. V gene TRBV3-1 combines with J gene TRBJ2-1; 12 bases align to TRBD2. J gave up 10 bases and V 4 bases, and 11 bases lay outside the gene matches. Germline CDR1 is LGHDT and CDR2 is YNNKEL (reference sequence). The CDR3 consists of 16 residues. The CDR3 here is CASSPRPSGRAEEQFF. CDR3 nucleotide sequence: TGTGCCAGCAGCCCCCGTCCTAGCGGGAGGGCCGAGGAGCAGTTCTTC.

This chain connects TRBV28 to TRBJ2-3; D is undetermined. Germline V gene data show CDR1 as MDHEN and CDR2 as SYDVKM. V lost 6 bases and J lost 0, with 13 bases in between. This CDR3 is built from 15 residues. The CDR3 DNA follows: TGTGCCAGCAGCCGTCGGGCCGGCAGCACAGATACGCAGTATTTT. Protein sequence: CASSRRAGSTDTQYF.

The chain is built from TRBV20-1 and TRBJ2-7; either TRBD1 or TRBD2 may supply D (5 bases each). CDR1 is DFQATT and CDR2 is SNEGSKA in the germline V gene (reference sequence). V dropped 3 bases and J dropped 0 bases, with 15 bases sitting between them. CDR3 size: 15 residues. DNA of the CDR3: TGCAGTGCTAGGGGGTCCAGTGGGGGCTCCTACGAGCAGTACTTC. Translated: CSARGSSGGSYEQYF.

This chain uses TRBV20-1 with TRBJ2-5; D is unclear. The CDR3 runs to 13 residues. V lost 2 bases, J lost 5 bases, and 12 bases lay in between. Looked up from germline, CDR1 is DFQATT and CDR2 is SNEGSKA (reference sequence). The CDR3 loop reads CSARPRPFETQYF. DNA for the CDR3: TGCAGTGCTAGACCACGACCTTTCGAGACCCAGTACTTC.

V usage is TRBV11-2 and J usage is TRBJ2-2; D remains unclear. The CDR3 runs 15 residues. Germline-derived CDR1 and CDR2 are SGHAT and FQNNGV. Trimming left V 3 bases short and J 2 bases short, with 10 bases between. CDR3 in DNA: TGTGCCAGCAGCTTGAGTAGAGTTAACACCGGGGAGCTGTTTTTT. Translated, it gives CASSLSRVNTGELFF. The whole variable domain, filled in from reference TRBV11-2 and TRBJ2-2, reads EAGVAQSPRYKIIEKRQSVAFWCNPISGHATLYWYQQILGQGPKLLIQFQNNGVVDDSQLPKDRFSAERLKGVDSTLKIQPAKLEDSAVYLCASSLSRVNTGELFFGEGSRLTVL.

This clonotype showed up just a few times. The chain combines TRBV3-1 with TRBJ2-5; D gene uncertain. Trimming shortened V by 1 base and J by 6 bases, and 3 bases separated the two germline ends. Germline values: CDR1 LGHDT, CDR2 YNNKEL (reference sequence). This CDR3 region has 11 residues. The CDR3 DNA reads as TGTGCCAGCAGCCAAGTCCAGACCCAGTACTTC. Translated: CASSQVQTQYF.

V is TRBV9 and J is TRBJ1-6; D ambiguous. This CDR3 is 13 amino acids long. Germline V gene sequence: CDR1 SGDLS, CDR2 YYNGEE. Trimming left V 3 bases short and J 10 bases short, with 11 bases between. The CDR3 sequence is CASSGSPTSPLHF. Here the CDR3 DNA reads TGTGCCAGCAGCGGCTCACCAACCTCACCCCTCCACTTT.

This clonotype was seen a few times. V gene TRBV20-1 combines with J gene TRBJ1-2; a weak D match, TRBD1 (6 bases). From germline, CDR1 is DFQATT and CDR2 SNEGSKA (reference sequence). The CDR3 has 13 residues. V was clipped by 3 bases and J by 8 bases, with 16 bases between them. The CDR3 sequence: CSASPQGPQGYTF. In nucleotides, the CDR3 is TGCAGTGCTAGTCCACAGGGCCCTCAGGGCTACACCTTC.

Concerning this clonotype: One end of the junction is discordant with germline, which a read error may explain. DNA of the CDR3: TGTGACAGCAGCCAAATACAGGGGGCCCAAGAGACCCAGTACTTC. Protein product: CDSSQIQGAQETQYF. This chain uses TRBV27 with TRBJ2-5; TRBD1 aligns across 9 bases. Germline V gene lookup returns CDR1 MNHEY and CDR2 SMNVEV (reference sequence). This CDR3 is 15 amino acids long.